This T cell receptor (beta chain) was captured in a study of cytomegalovirus exposure and HLA in healthy donors. Study-wide background: Of the donors genotyped, several hundred in all, 65% to 90% fell in the Caucasian-associated ancestry cluster. Findings of the study overall: Many donors carried some public TCRs, although rarity characterized most TCR sequences. Indistinguishable V segments, including TRBV6-2 and TRBV6-3, were excluded. The availability of immune exposure information extended only to CMV serostatus.

In the case of this clone: Its antigen remains unknown.

This CDR3 comprises 14 residues. Germline CDR1 MNHEY, CDR2 SVGAGI. After removal of 7 bases from V and 4 bases from J, the junction contained 9 bases not matched to a gene. PCR primers comprised 60 Vbeta and 13 Jbeta primers. Using immunoSEQ multiplex PCR, the repertoire was profiled, and TCRdb retains in-frame clones only, with some absent. The sample includes about 140,000 clones, roughly 79% seen only once; the top ten take about 0.97%. The sequencing input was PBMCs. This chain connects TRBV6-5 to TRBJ1-1; 7 nucleotides align to TRBD1. The receptor's source is a man aged 18 to 29 in good health and CMV-seronegative. The CDR3 here is CASTRDRVVTEAFF. The CDR3 DNA is TGTGCCAGCACTCGTGACAGGGTGGTCACTGAAGCTTTCTTT.